This entry lists 13 T cell receptor beta chains sequenced from one sample in a study of T-cell memory formation after mild COVID-19. TCRdb analysed the 5' RACE reads with MiXCR anew, one entry per CDR3 protein. The table records approximately 250,000 distinct CDR3 sequences, 16% of them present only once. The sample was PBMCs or a T cell subset sorted from them (not recorded which). The receptors derive from a man aged 18 to 29 who had mild COVID-19 (a few samples of this study predate the infection). Cell type and time point are not known.

CDR3 nucleotides: TGTGCCAGCAGTTACTCGTTGCGGGATGAGCAGTTCTTC. It specifies CASSYSLRDEQFF. The rearrangement joins TRBV6-5 to TRBJ2-1; TRBD2 might be the D (5 bases). Trimming removed 0 bases at V and 8 bases at J, with 8 bases between. This CDR3 is 13 amino acids long. Germline V lookup: CDR1 MNHEY, CDR2 SVGAGI.

The chain recombines TRBV3-1 with TRBJ1-1, with 8 nucleotides matching TRBD1. Trimming cost V 1 base and J 8 bases; bases outside gene matches: 6. The CDR3 has 14 residues. CDR1 and CDR2 from the germline V gene are LGHDT and YNNKEL (reference sequence). CDR3 loop: CASSQAAGQAEAFF. In DNA form, the CDR3 reads TGTGCCAGCAGCCAAGCCGCGGGACAGGCCGAAGCTTTCTTT.

This clonotype was found many times. The chain links TRBV12-3 or TRBV12-4 to TRBJ2-5, with D unclear. The CDR3 has 14 residues. V lost 2 bases and J lost 2, with 9 bases in between. CDR3 nucleotides: TGTGCCAGCAGTTTAAACTGGATACAAGAGACCCAGTACTTC. Protein product: CASSLNWIQETQYF.

The J gene is TRBJ2-3, the V gene TRBV7-9; 8 positions match TRBD1. The CDR3 is 15 residues long. Germline CDR1 SEHNR, CDR2 FQNEAQ (reference sequence). After removal of 2 bases from V and 4 bases from J, the junction contained 5 bases not matched to a gene. The CDR3 loop is CASSLLQGASDTQYF. The CDR3 nucleotides read TGTGCCAGCAGCTTACTCCAGGGGGCCTCAGATACGCAGTATTTT. The variable domain in full, completed from reference TRBV7-9 and TRBJ2-3, reads DTGVSQNPRHKITKRGQNVTFRCDPISEHNRLYWYRQTLGQGPEFLTYFQNEAQLEKSRLLSDRFSAERPKGSFSTLEIQRTEQGDSAMYLCASSLLQGASDTQYFGPGTRLTVL.

The J gene is TRBJ2-5, the V gene TRBV5-1; 12 positions match TRBD2. The germline gives CDR1 SGHRS, CDR2 YFSETQ. CDR3 length: 15 amino acids. V lost 5 bases to trimming and J lost 1 base; unmatched junction nucleotides: 3. DNA for the CDR3: TGCGCCAGCAGTGGACTAGCGGGAAGCCAAGAGACCCAGTACTTC. It is translated as CASSGLAGSQETQYF.

The chain couples TRBV7-2 to TRBJ2-6, with 11 bases matching TRBD2. The CDR3 spans 16 residues. Germline V gives CDR1 SGHTA, CDR2 FQGNSA. V shed 5 bases and J 2 bases; nucleotides not matched to a gene: 2. The CDR3 sequence is CASSLSGGAGANVLTF. The CDR3 nucleotides read TGTGCCAGCAGCCTTAGCGGGGGGGCTGGGGCCAACGTCCTGACTTTC.

For the CDR3, the DNA is TGTGCCAGCGCCCCGGGGGGATGGGGCAACTATGGCTACACCTTC. Translating gives CASAPGGWGNYGYTF. The chain joins TRBV6-4 to TRBJ1-2; the D gene is possibly TRBD1 (5 bases). Per germline, CDR1 MRHNA and CDR2 SNTAGT. The V gene lost 8 bases and the J gene lost 2 bases, with 18 bases spanning the gap. CDR3 length: 15 residues.

The J gene is TRBJ2-6, the V gene TRBV13; TRBD1 agrees at 8 bases. Germline V CDR1 and CDR2: PRHDT, FYEKMQ (reference sequence). V lost 8 bases, J lost 2 bases, and 2 bases stayed unmatched. The CDR3 sequence is 14 residues long. CDR3 DNA: TGTGCCAGCCGCAGGGGGCCTGGGGCCAACGTCCTGACTTTC. Its protein product is CASRRGPGANVLTF.

This clonotype was detected only a few times. The gene calls are TRBV10-3 and TRBJ2-1; possibly TRBD1 for D (5 bases). CDR3 length: 14 amino acids. The V gene lost 3 bases and the J gene lost 7 bases, with 13 bases spanning the gap. Germline loops: CDR1 ENHRY, CDR2 SYGVKD. CDR3 DNA: TGTGCCATCAGTGACGTCAGGGCGAGAAATGAGCAGTTCTTC. It translates to CAISDVRARNEQFF.

In this sample, this clonotype turned up a few times. The chain uses TRBV7-2 and TRBJ2-3; D is unresolved. The CDR3 length is 14 residues. Trimming took off 5 bases at V and 10 bases at J, with 19 bases between the two ends. Germline V gives CDR1 SGHTA, CDR2 FQGNSA. The CDR3 region is CASSPPLLVSPQYF. The CDR3 DNA sequence: TGTGCCAGCAGCCCGCCCTTATTAGTTTCCCCGCAGTATTTT.

The gene calls are TRBV9 and TRBJ2-3; 12 positions match TRBD1. This CDR3 is 17 amino acids long. Germline CDR1 SGDLS, CDR2 YYNGEE. V lost 2 bases, J lost 3 bases, and 7 bases stayed unmatched. CDR3 in DNA: TGTGCCAGCAGCGTCCATCCGGGACAGGGGGCAACAGATACGCAGTATTTT. Amino acid sequence: CASSVHPGQGATDTQYF.

This clonotype was counted between two and nine times. V gene TRBV20-1 combines with J gene TRBJ1-2; TRBD1 matches at 10 bases. This CDR3 comprises 14 residues. CDR1 and CDR2 (germline): DFQATT, SNEGSKA (reference sequence). The ends lost 5 bases at V and 7 bases at J; junction bases unmatched: 10. CDR3 DNA: TGCAGTGCTCCCAGAAGGGACAGGGGACTTGGCTACACCTTC. Translation gives CSAPRRDRGLGYTF.

This clonotype was counted only a few times. The rearrangement uses TRBV20-1 and TRBJ2-3; 8 bases align to TRBD1. The J segment lost 2 bases and the V segment lost 5 bases, leaving 6 bases of the junction unmatched. CDR1 and CDR2 from the germline V gene are DFQATT and SNEGSKA (reference sequence). CDR3 length equals 14 residues. This chain's CDR3 is CSAPGTGNTDTQYF. The CDR3 DNA reads TGCAGTGCTCCCGGGACAGGTAACACAGATACGCAGTATTTT.